The 29 T cell receptor beta chains in this list originate from one sample, sequenced in a study of cytomegalovirus exposure and HLA in healthy donors. PCR used 60 Vbeta primers and 13 Jbeta primers. Assay: immunoSEQ multiplex PCR; the TCRdb copy retains only in-frame clones and omits some. The sample gives fewer than 200,000 clones, about 81% of which show up once; about 1.9% is in the top ten. Sequenced material: PBMCs. The receptors shown here come from a young woman in good health and CMV-seronegative.

The V and J genes are TRBV7-3 and TRBJ2-2, with TRBD1 as a possible D gene (6 bases). V was clipped by 11 bases and J by 5 bases, with 12 bases between them. The CDR3 covers 12 residues. Per germline, CDR1 SGHTA and CDR2 FQGTGA. DNA for the CDR3: TGTGCCTCACAGGGCGGGACCGGGGAGCTGTTTTTT. The encoded protein is CASQGGTGELFF.

This clone was detected only a few times. V gene TRBV28 combines with J gene TRBJ1-4, with 7 bases fitting TRBD1. CDR3 length: 14 residues. V dropped 3 bases and J dropped 10; count of bases not matched to a gene: 8. Germline V gene data show CDR1 as MDHEN and CDR2 as SYDVKM. The chain's CDR3 is CASSFPDREGKLFF. For the CDR3, the DNA is TGTGCCAGCAGTTTCCCAGACAGGGAAGGAAAACTGTTTTTT.

The chain employs TRBV6-6 and TRBJ1-5; D may be TRBD1 (6 bases). The CDR3 totals 15 residues. CDR1 MNHNY and CDR2 SVGAGI come from the germline V gene (reference sequence). V gave up 3 bases and J gave up 7 bases, with 16 bases separating them. CDR3 amino acids: CASSYYDWGGQPQHF. For the CDR3, the DNA is TGTGCCAGCAGTTATTACGATTGGGGGGGCCAGCCCCAGCATTTT.

This clone was observed a few times. CDR3 loop: CASSIRDRATYGYTF. In DNA, the CDR3 is TGTGCCAGTAGTATCCGGGACAGGGCAACCTATGGCTACACCTTC. The chain joins TRBV19 to TRBJ1-2; 9 positions agree with TRBD1. The CDR3 runs 15 residues. CDR1 is LNHDA, CDR2 SQIVND, per germline (reference sequence). V shed 3 bases, J shed 4 bases, and the junction held 6 bases outside the gene matches.

The chain is built from TRBV4-1 and TRBJ1-1, with D hard to call. The CDR3 contains 18 residues. Trimming stripped 1 base from V and 0 bases from J, with 18 bases between. Germline CDR1 is MGHRA and CDR2 is YSYEKL. The CDR3 loop reads CASSQGYAQRGMNTEAFF. CDR3 nucleotide sequence: TGCGCCAGCAGCCAAGGGTACGCCCAGAGAGGTATGAACACTGAAGCTTTCTTT.

The rearrangement links TRBV25-1 to TRBJ1-1; no reliable D call. The CDR3 extends over 15 amino acids. Per germline, CDR1 MGHDK and CDR2 SYGVNS. Trimming pared 6 bases from V and 1 base from J, leaving 15 bases between. This chain's CDR3 is CASRPPGGRNTEAFF. The CDR3, as DNA: TGTGCCAGCAGACCCCCGGGAGGTCGGAACACTGAAGCTTTCTTT.

This clone was seen a single time. V and J are TRBV6-1 and TRBJ1-1; D may be TRBD1 (6 bases). CDR3 size: 13 residues. Trimming took off 7 bases at V and 1 base at J, with 10 bases between the two ends. Germline CDR1 reads MNHNS; CDR2 reads SASEGT. CDR3 nucleotides: TGTGCCAGCACGGGACAACAGAACACTGAAGCTTTCTTT. It codes for CASTGQQNTEAFF.

This sequence joins TRBV9 and TRBJ2-5, with 14 bases matching TRBD2. The CDR3 consists of 17 residues. Germline values: CDR1 SGDLS, CDR2 YYNGEE. V trimming: 3 bases; J trimming: 4 bases; junction bases outside the gene matches: 8. CDR3 in amino acids: CASSDGLAGGHGETQYF. In DNA, the CDR3 is TGTGCCAGCAGCGACGGACTAGCGGGGGGTCATGGAGAGACCCAGTACTTC.

On this clone: Mismatch with germline at one junction end may stem from a read error. Other DNA sequences from this sample encode an identical CDR3 as well. The chain carries TRBV25-1 and TRBJ1-5; no clear D. Per germline, CDR1 MGHDK and CDR2 SYGVNS. This CDR3 spans 17 amino acids. The CDR3 DNA sequence: TGCGCCAGCAGTGAATCCCCCGACGGAGGAGCTGGCCAGCCCCAGCATTTT. As protein: CASSESPDGGAGQPQHF. Complete variable domain (other parts from reference TRBV25-1 and TRBJ1-5): EADIYQTPRYLVIGTGKKITLECSQTMGHDKMYWYQQDPGMELHLIHYSYGVNSTEKGDLSSESTVSRIRTEHFPLTLESARPSHTSQYLCASSESPDGGAGQPQHFGDGTRLSIL.

Here the CDR3 reads CASSGTSGSYEQYF. The CDR3 region has the DNA TGTGCCAGCAGTGGGACTAGTGGATCCTACGAGCAGTACTTC. V usage is TRBV27 and J usage is TRBJ2-7, with 8 bases identical to TRBD2. V gave up 5 bases and J gave up 1 base; unmatched junction bases: 4. From germline, CDR1 is MNHEY and CDR2 SMNVEV (reference sequence). This CDR3 contains 14 residues.

The V call is TRBV6-5, the J call TRBJ2-7, with 9 bases fitting TRBD1. There are 16 residues in the CDR3. From germline, CDR1 is MNHEY and CDR2 SVGAGI. Trimming took 0 bases from V and 2 from J; bases not matched to a gene: 5. The CDR3 sequence is CASSYSLGQGPYEQYF. In nucleotides, the CDR3 is TGTGCCAGCAGTTACTCGTTGGGACAGGGCCCCTACGAGCAGTACTTC.

This chain links TRBV20-1 with TRBJ2-5; D unresolved. Trimming stripped 3 bases from V and 5 bases from J, with 7 bases between. The CDR3 contains 11 residues. Germline values: CDR1 DFQATT, CDR2 SNEGSKA (reference sequence). The CDR3 DNA reads TGCAGTGCTAGCACAGAGGAGACCCAGTACTTC. Its translation is CSASTEETQYF.

The chain employs TRBV5-6 and TRBJ1-2; tentative D call: TRBD1 (5 bases). Per germline, CDR1 SGHDT and CDR2 YYEEEE. The V and J ends lost 1 base and 2 bases respectively, with 18 bases between them. CDR3 size: 17 residues. CDR3 DNA sequence: TGTGCCAGCAGCTTGAGGGGTTGGACGCCTCGGAACTATGGCTACACCTTC. It translates to CASSLRGWTPRNYGYTF.

The chain employs TRBV28 and TRBJ1-2, with TRBD1 identical over 8 bases. Germline CDR1 and CDR2: MDHEN and SYDVKM. J gave up 8 bases and V 6 bases, and 5 bases lay outside the gene matches. CDR3 size: 12 residues. The CDR3, as DNA: TGTGCCAGCAGCCTCGGACAGGGAGGCTACACCTTC. Translation: CASSLGQGGYTF.

This clone is a singleton in its sample. This rearrangement joins TRBV10-2 to TRBJ1-1; TRBD1 is a possible D gene (5 bases). This CDR3 has 14 amino acids. V was shortened by 10 bases and J by 3 bases, with 18 bases between the two germline ends. Germline V CDR1 and CDR2: WSHSY, SAAADI. The CDR3 bases are TGCGCCATCACTCGGGGGATCACGGACACTGAAGCTTTCTTT. Protein: CAITRGITDTEAFF.

The V gene is TRBV10-2, the J gene TRBJ2-2; D not resolved. This CDR3 is built from 13 residues. The V end was cut by 6 bases, the J end by 4 bases, with 9 bases between. The germline gives CDR1 WSHSY, CDR2 SAAADI. The CDR3 spells CASRELSTGELFF. The CDR3 DNA is TGCGCCAGCAGGGAGCTTAGCACCGGGGAGCTGTTTTTT.

The rearrangement uses TRBV10-1 and TRBJ2-7, with TRBD1 identical over 10 bases. Germline V CDR1 and CDR2: WNHNN, SYGVQD (reference sequence). V trimming: 2 bases; J trimming: 1 base; junction bases outside the gene matches: 2. This CDR3 comprises 15 residues. Written as DNA, the CDR3 is TGCGCCAGCAGTGAGGGGACAGGGGATTCCTACGAGCAGTACTTC. This sequence encodes CASSEGTGDSYEQYF.

The chain couples TRBV27 to TRBJ2-6; tentative D call: TRBD2 (6 bases). The CDR3 totals 15 residues. With 2 bases removed from V and 4 bases from J, the gap between germline ends came to 9 bases. Per germline, CDR1 MNHEY and CDR2 SMNVEV (reference sequence). In DNA form, the CDR3 reads TGTGCCAGCAGTTTAGCGGGGTCCGGGGCCAACGTCCTGACTTTC. It codes for CASSLAGSGANVLTF.

The V gene is TRBV28, the J gene TRBJ2-7, with D perhaps matching TRBD1 (6 bases). Per the germline V gene, CDR1 is MDHEN and CDR2 is SYDVKM. The V end was cut by 5 bases, the J end by 5 bases, with 19 bases between. The CDR3 length is 15 residues. This CDR3 is CASSVTGYSDHEQYF. As DNA, the CDR3 is TGTGCCAGCAGTGTTACAGGGTACTCGGACCACGAGCAGTACTTC. The full variable domain, with the rest looked up from reference TRBV28 and TRBJ2-7, is DVKVTQSSRYLVKRTGEKVFLECVQDMDHENMFWYRQDPGLGLRLIYFSYDVKMKEKGDIPEGYSVSREKKERFSLILESASTNQTSMYLCASSVTGYSDHEQYFGPGTRLTVT.

A word on this clone: The junction does not match germline at one end; this may be a read error. The chain combines TRBV6-6 with TRBJ1-2, with 8 bases that match TRBD1. CDR1 is MNHNY and CDR2 is SVGAGI in the germline V gene (reference sequence). This CDR3 is built from 15 residues. The CDR3 DNA sequence: TGTGCCAGCAGTTACGCAGGGGGCGATCTATATGGCGACACCTTC. It yields the protein CASSYAGGDLYGDTF.

This chain links TRBV28 with TRBJ2-3, with 8 bases lining up with TRBD2. The V and J ends lost 6 bases and 0 bases, in that order; junction bases with no gene match: 11. Germline V CDR1 and CDR2: MDHEN, SYDVKM. This CDR3 has 17 amino acids. The CDR3 sequence is CASSHQLLAVSTDTQYF. DNA for the CDR3: TGTGCCAGCAGCCATCAACTACTAGCGGTTAGCACAGATACGCAGTATTTT.

V and J are TRBV5-1 and TRBJ2-2, with D maybe TRBD2 (6 bases). The CDR3 loop spans 14 amino acids. Germline V CDR1 and CDR2: SGHRS, YFSETQ. V lost 0 bases and J lost 5, with 8 bases in between. The chain's CDR3 is CASSLAGETGELFF. CDR3 nucleotide sequence: TGCGCCAGCAGCTTGGCGGGGGAAACCGGGGAGCTGTTTTTT. Filled out from reference TRBV5-1 and TRBJ2-2, the complete variable domain reads KAGVTQTPRYLIKTRGQQVTLSCSPISGHRSVSWYQQTPGQGLQFLFEYFSETQRNKGNFPGRFSGRQFSNSRSEMNVSTLELGDSALYLCASSLAGETGELFFGEGSRLTVL.

The CDR3: CASSPPGTYYGYTF. CDR3 sequence (DNA): TGTGCCAGCTCACCACCAGGGACTTACTATGGCTACACCTTC. The chain uses TRBV18 and TRBJ1-2, with D possibly matching TRBD1 (5 bases). Per the germline V gene, CDR1 is KGHSH and CDR2 is LQKENI. V lost 0 bases and J lost 3, with 8 bases in between. This CDR3 spans 14 amino acids.

This rearrangement joins TRBV6-4 to TRBJ2-1; tentatively, D is TRBD1 (5 bases). From germline, CDR1 is MRHNA and CDR2 SNTAGT. The CDR3 consists of 15 residues. V was trimmed by 6 bases and J by 3 bases, leaving 15 bases between them. The CDR3 DNA follows: TGTGCCAGCAGAGAAGACAGTAATTTCTACAATGAGCAGTTCTTC. This translates into CASREDSNFYNEQFF.

The chain couples TRBV11-2 to TRBJ2-5; 11 bases are shared with TRBD2. Germline CDR1 reads SGHAT; CDR2 reads FQNNGV. This CDR3 has 17 residues. V lost 5 bases to trimming and J lost 3 bases; unmatched junction nucleotides: 11. The chain's CDR3 is CASSPGWVAGGEETQYF. Written as DNA, the CDR3 is TGTGCCAGCAGCCCTGGTTGGGTAGCGGGAGGGGAAGAGACCCAGTACTTC.

This clone was detected only a few times. The chain joins TRBV2 to TRBJ2-5; possibly TRBD1 for D (6 bases). This CDR3 spans 14 amino acids. Trimming took 6 bases from V and 2 from J, leaving 13 bases between them. The germline gives CDR1 SNHLY, CDR2 FYNNEI. The CDR3 is CASSPLDRQETQYF. In DNA, the CDR3 is TGTGCCAGCAGCCCCTTGGACAGACAAGAGACCCAGTACTTC.

J is TRBJ1-2 and V is TRBV7-2; 7 nucleotides agree with TRBD1. The CDR3 totals 16 residues. Germline trimming cut 5 bases from V and 4 bases from J; bases unmatched to any gene: 13. Per germline, CDR1 SGHTA and CDR2 FQGNSA. CDR3 amino acids: CASSPSPTGLGYGYTF. DNA for the CDR3: TGTGCCAGCAGCCCCTCCCCGACAGGGTTAGGCTATGGCTACACCTTC.

The V gene is TRBV7-9, the J gene TRBJ2-6; D perhaps matches TRBD1 (5 bases). Germline V gene lookup returns CDR1 SEHNR and CDR2 FQNEAQ (reference sequence). Between the trimmed V and J ends, which lost 2 bases and 0 bases, there was a span of 5 bases. The CDR3 is 15 amino acids. This chain's CDR3 is CASSLTGSGANVLTF. DNA for the CDR3: TGTGCCAGCAGCTTAACAGGCTCTGGGGCCAACGTCCTGACTTTC. The complete variable domain, with remaining parts taken from reference TRBV7-9 and TRBJ2-6, reads DTGVSQNPRHKITKRGQNVTFRCDPISEHNRLYWYRQTLGQGPEFLTYFQNEAQLEKSRLLSDRFSAERPKGSFSTLEIQRTEQGDSAMYLCASSLTGSGANVLTFGAGSRLTVL.

Only one count was recorded for this clone. The V and J genes are TRBV7-9 and TRBJ2-5; tentative D call: TRBD2 (6 bases). This CDR3 contains 14 residues. Germline V gives CDR1 SEHNR, CDR2 FQNEAQ (reference sequence). V was cut by 1 base and J by 5 bases, with 11 bases left in between. CDR3 sequence reads: CASSLVGGRETQYF. DNA for the CDR3: TGTGCCAGCAGCTTAGTGGGAGGAAGGGAGACCCAGTACTTC.